This T cell receptor beta chain was sequenced during a study of T-cell reconstitution after alpha-beta-depleted transplantation in children. Regarding the study as a whole: T-cell numbers and diversity one year post-transplant derived largely from freshly generated T cells.

As for this clonotype: The antigen is unknown.

The authors prepared the TCRbeta library with unique molecular identifiers. Each CDR3 protein is one row after TCRdb ran MiXCR on the PCR reads. The data show around 580,000 distinct CDR3 sequences, 25% to 30% seen once. Sequences were derived from PBMCs, sampled before TCRalphabeta/CD19-depleted stem cell transplant. This clonotype originated in a boy younger than two with Wiskott-Aldrich syndrome, due to receive a stem cell transplant.

CDR3 bases: TGTGCCAGCAGCCCAACGATTGTAGATACGCAGTATTTT. This translates into CASSPTIVDTQYF. The chain carries TRBV7-9 and TRBJ2-3; D is undetermined. Trimming removed 5 bases from V and 5 bases from J, with 11 bases in between. Germline CDR1 is SEHNR and CDR2 is FQNEAQ (reference sequence). This CDR3 contains 13 residues. The whole variable domain, filled in from reference TRBV7-9 and TRBJ2-3, reads DTGVSQNPRHKITKRGQNVTFRCDPISEHNRLYWYRQTLGQGPEFLTYFQNEAQLEKSRLLSDRFSAERPKGSFSTLEIQRTEQGDSAMYLCASSPTIVDTQYFGPGTRLTVL.